These 32 T cell receptor beta chains came from one sample sequenced in a study of shared clonotypes between healthy human individuals. The naive CD8 fraction comprised CD45RO-negative cells positively selected for CCR7 and excluded terminally differentiated effector memory CD45RA+ cells. Using immunoSEQ multiplex PCR, the repertoire was profiled, and TCRdb retains in-frame clones only, with some absent. The repertoire holds roughly 1,800,000 clones, with about 95% as singletons. The sequenced sample was naive CD8+ T cells sorted from blood. These receptor sequences come from a man aged 18 to 30 in good health.

This rearrangement joins TRBV27 to TRBJ2-3, with 14 bases matching TRBD2. V gave up 5 bases and J gave up 4 bases; unmatched junction bases: 8. The CDR3 has 17 residues. CDR1 is MNHEY and CDR2 is SMNVEV in the germline V gene (reference sequence). The CDR3 sequence is CASSHIPGLAGADTQYF. The CDR3 bases are TGTGCCAGCAGTCACATACCGGGACTAGCGGGGGCAGATACGCAGTATTTT.

This chain joins TRBV6-1 and TRBJ2-7; 7 positions agree with TRBD2. With V trimmed by 4 bases and J by 3 bases, 15 bases remained unmatched. Germline loops: CDR1 MNHNS, CDR2 SASEGT. CDR3 length: 17 residues. The CDR3 region has the DNA TGTGCCAGCAGTGCCGGGACTCTTGCGGGAGCCTTCTACGAGCAGTACTTC. Translating it yields CASSAGTLAGAFYEQYF.

On this clone itself: Other DNA sequences in this sample translate to the same CDR3. The V call is TRBV9, the J call TRBJ2-7, with D unclear. V lost 0 bases and J 2 bases, leaving 6 bases between the germline ends. Germline V gene sequence: CDR1 SGDLS, CDR2 YYNGEE. The CDR3 contains 13 residues. The CDR3 sequence: CASSVGTAYEQYF. As DNA, the CDR3 is TGTGCCAGCAGCGTAGGGACGGCCTACGAGCAGTACTTC.

This chain uses TRBV27 with TRBJ2-7, with TRBD2 matching 9 bases. V shed 3 bases and J 7 bases; nucleotides not matched to a gene: 7. Germline assignment: CDR1 MNHEY and CDR2 SMNVEV (reference sequence). The CDR3 length is 14 residues. CDR3 in amino acids: CASSFQGLASEQYF. The CDR3 DNA reads TGTGCCAGCAGTTTTCAGGGACTAGCAAGTGAGCAGTACTTC.

The genes are TRBV7-8 and TRBJ1-4; 7 positions agree with TRBD1. The CDR3 extends over 16 amino acids. From germline, CDR1 is SGHVS and CDR2 FQNEAQ. Trimming took 5 bases from V and 1 from J; bases not matched to a gene: 7. CDR3 nucleotide sequence: TGTGCCAGCAGCGGAACAGGGGAGGGAACTAATGAAAAACTGTTTTTT. Encoded protein: CASSGTGEGTNEKLFF.

There are a few counts of this clone. The chain joins TRBV9 to TRBJ1-1; possible D gene TRBD1, 5 bases. Germline CDR1 SGDLS, CDR2 YYNGEE. The CDR3 length is 14 residues. Trimming took off 0 bases at V and 7 bases at J, with 13 bases between the two ends. The CDR3: CASSVEGRENEAFF. Here the CDR3 DNA reads TGTGCCAGCAGCGTAGAAGGCAGGGAGAATGAAGCTTTCTTT. Supplemented by reference TRBV9 and TRBJ1-1, the full variable domain reads DSGVTQTPKHLITATGQRVTLRCSPRSGDLSVYWYQQSLDQGLQFLIQYYNGEERAKGNILERFSAQQFPDLHSELNLSSLELGDSALYFCASSVEGRENEAFFGQGTRLTVV.

This clone was observed a single time. This chain uses TRBV13 with TRBJ2-1, with 8 nucleotides matching TRBD2. Germline V gives CDR1 PRHDT, CDR2 FYEKMQ (reference sequence). This CDR3 region has 13 residues. J gave up 5 bases and V 5 bases, and 2 bases lay outside the gene matches. In DNA form, the CDR3 reads TGTGCCAGCAGCCACGGGGGGGACAATGAGCAGTTCTTC. Translation: CASSHGGDNEQFF.

The chain recombines TRBV7-9 with TRBJ2-7; D possibly corresponds to TRBD1 (6 bases). The CDR3 totals 15 residues. Germline V CDR1 and CDR2: SEHNR, FQNEAQ (reference sequence). V lost 3 bases to trimming and J lost 0 bases, with 12 bases between them. The CDR3 region is CASSLGHTGSYEQYF. CDR3 sequence (DNA): TGTGCCAGCAGCTTGGGACATACTGGCTCCTACGAGCAGTACTTC.

V usage is TRBV7-9 and J usage is TRBJ2-5; weak D call: TRBD1 (6 bases). The V end was cut by 10 bases, the J end by 0 bases, with 21 bases between. Germline V lookup: CDR1 SEHNR, CDR2 FQNEAQ (reference sequence). The CDR3 has 16 amino acids. CDR3 coding DNA: TGTGCCATCCCCACCCCAGGGGCCTTGTACCAAGAGACCCAGTACTTC. Its protein product is CAIPTPGALYQETQYF.

The chain uses TRBV28 and TRBJ1-1, with TRBD1 as a possible D gene (5 bases). CDR3 length equals 14 residues. Between the trimmed V and J ends, which lost 5 bases and 2 bases, there was a span of 12 bases. Per the germline V gene, CDR1 is MDHEN and CDR2 is SYDVKM. The CDR3, as DNA: TGTGCCAGCAGTGCTACTGGGGACAACACTGAAGCTTTCTTT. This sequence encodes CASSATGDNTEAFF.

With respect to this clone: The sample carries other DNA sequences with the same CDR3. This chain joins TRBV7-9 and TRBJ2-1, with D perhaps TRBD1 or TRBD2 (5 bases each). Germline assignment: CDR1 SEHNR and CDR2 FQNEAQ (reference sequence). CDR3 length: 15 amino acids. Trimming pared 1 base from V and 0 bases from J, leaving 7 bases between. The CDR3 protein is CASSLDGGSYNEQFF. The DNA for the CDR3 is TGTGCCAGCAGCTTAGATGGGGGCTCCTACAATGAGCAGTTCTTC.

This chain connects TRBV9 to TRBJ2-7; D possibly corresponds to TRBD1 (6 bases). The ends were cut back, 4 bases at V and 5 bases at J, with 10 bases in the middle. Germline V lookup: CDR1 SGDLS, CDR2 YYNGEE. This CDR3 has 12 amino acids. The CDR3 sequence: CASSTPGDEQYF. The CDR3 coding sequence is TGTGCCAGCAGCACCCCAGGGGACGAGCAGTACTTC. The full variable domain, completed using reference TRBV9 and TRBJ2-7, is DSGVTQTPKHLITATGQRVTLRCSPRSGDLSVYWYQQSLDQGLQFLIQYYNGEERAKGNILERFSAQQFPDLHSELNLSSLELGDSALYFCASSTPGDEQYFGPGTRLTVT.

The chain links TRBV4-1 to TRBJ1-5, with a tentative D call TRBD1 (6 bases). Trimming took 0 bases from V and 5 from J, leaving 11 bases between them. Germline CDR1 is MGHRA and CDR2 is YSYEKL. This CDR3 has 15 amino acids. CDR3 sequence: CASSQDRGGYQPQHF. Written as DNA, the CDR3 is TGCGCCAGCAGCCAAGACAGGGGAGGTTATCAGCCCCAGCATTTT.

As DNA, the CDR3 is TGTGCCAGCAGTTACTCGTTTGATAGTTTCTACGAGCAGTACTTC. It encodes CASSYSFDSFYEQYF. J is TRBJ2-7 and V is TRBV6-5; D gene uncertain. CDR1 MNHEY and CDR2 SVGAGI come from the germline V gene. The CDR3 contains 15 residues. Trimming took off 0 bases at V and 3 bases at J, with 12 bases between the two ends.

V is TRBV27 and J is TRBJ1-1, with D unresolved. CDR1 MNHEY and CDR2 SMNVEV come from the germline V gene (reference sequence). The CDR3 runs to 13 residues. Trimming cost V 3 bases and J 7 bases, with 12 bases left between them. CDR3 in amino acids: CASSFQWRDEAFF. Here the CDR3 DNA reads TGTGCCAGCAGTTTTCAGTGGCGAGATGAAGCTTTCTTT.

The rearrangement joins TRBV25-1 to TRBJ2-3; D not certain. The CDR3 extends over 11 amino acids. V shed 8 bases and J shed 6 bases, with 9 bases lying between them. Germline V CDR1 and CDR2: MGHDK, SYGVNS. The chain's CDR3 is CASAALDTQYF. CDR3 DNA sequence: TGTGCCAGCGCCGCCCTGGATACGCAGTATTTT.

This chain joins TRBV9 and TRBJ2-3; TRBD2 is a possible D gene (5 bases). V lost 3 bases, J lost 6 bases, and 26 bases lay in between. The CDR3 length is 18 residues. Germline V gives CDR1 SGDLS, CDR2 YYNGEE. CDR3 sequence reads: CASSARSGEAEAWDTQYF. CDR3 bases: TGTGCCAGCAGCGCCCGCAGCGGAGAGGCGGAGGCCTGGGATACGCAGTATTTT. Full variable domain (rest looked up from reference TRBV9 and TRBJ2-3): DSGVTQTPKHLITATGQRVTLRCSPRSGDLSVYWYQQSLDQGLQFLIQYYNGEERAKGNILERFSAQQFPDLHSELNLSSLELGDSALYFCASSARSGEAEAWDTQYFGPGTRLTVL.

About this clone: The same CDR3 also results from other DNA sequences found in this sample. This chain links TRBV6-5 with TRBJ1-1; no firm D call. In germline, CDR1 is MNHEY, CDR2 SVGAGI. This CDR3 has 11 amino acids. Trimming removed 7 bases from V and 5 bases from J, with 8 bases in between. CDR3 region: CASTVGTEAFF. For the CDR3, the DNA is TGTGCCAGCACTGTGGGGACTGAAGCTTTCTTT.

This chain links TRBV29-1 with TRBJ1-2; 10 nucleotides align to TRBD1. CDR3 size: 14 residues. Germline V gene data show CDR1 as SQVTM and CDR2 as ANQGSEA. The junction had 5 bases not matched to a gene; V was cut back by 3 bases and J by 4 bases. Here the CDR3 DNA reads TGCAGCGTTGAGGGGACAGGGGTCTTCTATGGCTACACCTTC. Amino acids: CSVEGTGVFYGYTF.

The chain links TRBV7-6 to TRBJ2-7; D call uncertain. The length of the CDR3 is 13 residues. V lost 5 bases to trimming and J lost 2 bases, with 10 bases between them. CDR1 SGHVS and CDR2 FNYEAQ come from the germline V gene. The CDR3 DNA sequence: TGTGCCAGCAGCCCACAGAACGCCTACGAGCAGTACTTC. It encodes CASSPQNAYEQYF.

As concerns this clone: This specimen includes other DNA sequences encoding the same CDR3. The V call is TRBV7-9, the J call TRBJ2-5; D is perhaps TRBD1 (6 bases). Germline CDR1 is SEHNR and CDR2 is FQNEAQ (reference sequence). With 0 bases removed from V and 3 bases from J, the gap between germline ends came to 8 bases. This CDR3 region has 14 residues. The CDR3 spells CASSLANREETQYF. The CDR3 nucleotides read TGTGCCAGCAGCTTAGCTAACAGGGAAGAGACCCAGTACTTC.

The chain carries TRBV6-5 and TRBJ1-5, with D possibly TRBD1 on 6 matching bases. Germline V gives CDR1 MNHEY, CDR2 SVGAGI. The CDR3 length is 14 residues. With 7 bases removed from V and 3 bases from J, the gap between germline ends came to 13 bases. The CDR3 DNA reads as TGTGCCAGCAACCAAGGACAGTCCAATCAGCCCCAGCATTTT. It specifies CASNQGQSNQPQHF.

The gene calls are TRBV5-6 and TRBJ2-5; D is unclear. The V gene's germline CDR1 is SGHDT and CDR2 YYEEEE. The V end lost 4 bases, the J end lost 2 bases, and 15 bases lay between the germline ends. CDR3 length: 15 residues. In DNA form, the CDR3 reads TGTGCCAGCAGCCGGACCGATATAGATCAAGAGACCCAGTACTTC. Protein: CASSRTDIDQETQYF.

The table lists this clone with a count of one. J is TRBJ2-7 and V is TRBV5-8; D is ambiguous. This CDR3 spans 13 amino acids. Germline lookup yields CDR1 SGHTS and CDR2 YDEGEE. V lost 6 bases to trimming and J lost 3 bases, with 13 bases between them. DNA for the CDR3: TGTGCCAGCAATGGCAGAGAGAACTACGAGCAGTACTTC. Its protein is CASNGRENYEQYF.

This chain connects TRBV5-4 to TRBJ1-1; D not certain. Germline CDR1 is SGHNT and CDR2 is YYREEE (reference sequence). The CDR3 is made up of 14 amino acids. Trimming shortened V by 0 bases and J by 3 bases, and 9 bases separated the two germline ends. The CDR3 region has the DNA TGTGCCAGCAGCTTGGACAGTTTGTACACTGAAGCTTTCTTT. Encoded protein: CASSLDSLYTEAFF. Together with reference TRBV5-4 and TRBJ1-1, the CDR3 gives the full variable domain: ETGVTQSPTHLIKTRGQQVTLRCSSQSGHNTVSWYQQALGQGPQFIFQYYREEENGRGNFPPRFSGLQFPNYSSELNVNALELDDSALYLCASSLDSLYTEAFFGQGTRLTVV.

The chain joins TRBV10-3 to TRBJ1-5, with TRBD1 as a possible D gene (5 bases). The V end was cut by 6 bases, the J end by 5 bases, with 14 bases between. In germline, CDR1 is ENHRY, CDR2 SYGVKD. The CDR3 has 14 amino acids. As DNA, the CDR3 is TGTGCCATCAGCCCCGGGTGGGGGGATCAGCCCCAGCATTTT. Translation gives CAISPGWGDQPQHF.

The gene calls are TRBV5-1 and TRBJ2-1; D is unclear. The CDR3 is made up of 14 amino acids. V was cut by 1 base and J by 4 bases, with 9 bases left in between. CDR1 is SGHRS and CDR2 is YFSETQ in the germline V gene. The DNA for the CDR3 is TGCGCCAGCAGCTTGCGGTACAGTTACAATGAGCAGTTCTTC. It translates to CASSLRYSYNEQFF.

This clone was recorded a few times. The chain combines TRBV20-1 with TRBJ1-1; D remains unclear. This CDR3 has 10 amino acids. Trimming removed 4 bases at V and 6 bases at J, with 6 bases between. CDR1 is DFQATT, CDR2 SNEGSKA, per germline (reference sequence). CDR3 sequence: CSAMGSEAFF. CDR3 DNA: TGCAGTGCTATGGGTTCTGAAGCTTTCTTT.

The V and J genes are TRBV10-1 and TRBJ2-1; 9 bases fit TRBD2. Germline assignment: CDR1 WNHNN and CDR2 SYGVQD (reference sequence). V shed 4 bases and J 0 bases; nucleotides not matched to a gene: 10. This CDR3 spans 18 amino acids. In nucleotides, the CDR3 is TGCGCCAGCAGTGCGGCTAGCGGGGATTCGAGCTCCTACAATGAGCAGTTCTTC. This sequence encodes CASSAASGDSSSYNEQFF.

Comments on this clone: This sample also contains other DNA sequences that code for the same CDR3. The chain carries TRBV27 and TRBJ1-6; weak D call: TRBD1 (5 bases). The CDR3 length is 13 residues. The V end was cut by 2 bases, the J end by 8 bases, with 7 bases between. CDR1 is MNHEY, CDR2 SMNVEV, per germline (reference sequence). The CDR3 region has the DNA TGTGCCAGCAGTTTACGGGGGGATTCACCCCTCCACTTT. The encoded protein is CASSLRGDSPLHF.

To note about this clone: Other DNA sequences of this sample code for an identical CDR3. The V and J genes are TRBV5-6 and TRBJ2-7; unclear D gene. CDR1 SGHDT and CDR2 YYEEEE come from the germline V gene. Trimming pared 0 bases from V and 2 bases from J, leaving 6 bases between. This CDR3 has 13 residues. For the CDR3, the DNA is TGTGCCAGCAGCTTGGGCTCGCCCTACGAGCAGTACTTC. This encodes CASSLGSPYEQYF.

This rearrangement joins TRBV6-5 to TRBJ1-6; D not certain. The CDR3 has 15 amino acids. The germline V gene encodes CDR1 MNHEY and CDR2 SVGAGI. The V gene lost 0 bases and the J gene lost 5 bases, with 8 bases spanning the gap. CDR3 loop: CASSYSKGNNSPLHF. CDR3 sequence (DNA): TGTGCCAGCAGTTACTCGAAAGGGAATAATTCACCCCTCCACTTT.